Described below is a single T cell receptor (beta chain) sequence and its context. Authors' data handling: The assay estimated nucleated cells by amplifying reference gene primers. Clones were sequenced by immunoSEQ multiplex PCR, and TCRdb holds only the in-frame ones, with some missing. That table supplies the V and J calls and clone size; D and trimming were determined from the DNA. Of 200,000 to 300,000 clones in the sample, more than 80% were seen once. The record originates from a study of blood T cell repertoires in COVID-19. Study overall: COVID-19 samples, acute and convalescent, were from the United States, Italy and Spain. T cells, B-cell-depleted T cells, or PBMCs provided the cDNA or gDNA that served as material.

The CDR3 extends over 16 amino acids. With 7 bases clipped from V and 1 base from J, the junction kept 11 bases outside the gene matches. Per germline, CDR1 SEHNR and CDR2 FQNEAQ (reference sequence). Sequenced sample: peripheral blood. V and J are TRBV7-9 and TRBJ2-3, with 7 bases that match TRBD2. This receptor was taken from a woman between 40 and 55 years old with acute or convalescent COVID-19. CDR3 amino acids: CASTSLPAGGTDTQYF. The DNA for the CDR3 is TGTGCCAGCACCTCCCTACCGGCGGGGGGCACAGATACGCAGTATTTT.